This is a list of T cell receptor beta chains from one sample in a study of blood T cell repertoires in COVID-19. The table came from immunoSEQ multiplex PCR; TCRdb's copy has only in-frame clones and leaves some out. The sample records about 140,000 clones, 76% being singletons. Sequences were obtained from peripheral blood. All receptors derive from an elderly woman with active or convalescent COVID-19. CDR3s include the opening cysteine and the closing phenylalanine or tryptophan. The D gene is left open where the match is weak. The size of a clone is reported for some rows only, either as once, few or many, or as a class for expanded clones.

d_call clone_size j_call v_call cdr3_aa cdr3_nt
- - TRBJ1-5 TRBV11-1 CASSLDYTQPQHF TGTGCCAGCAGCTTAGATTACACTCAGCCCCAGCATTTT
- - TRBJ2-1 TRBV19 CASSSLAVSYNEQFF TGTGCCAGTAGTTCCTTGGCGGTCTCCTACAATGAGCAGTTCTTC
- - TRBJ1-6 TRBV3-1/TRBV3-2 CASSPNLNSPLHF TGTGCCAGCAGCCCTAACCTAAATTCACCCCTCCACTTT
TRBD1 - TRBJ2-3 TRBV24-1 CATSGQRTWDRGSSDTQYF TGTGCCACCAGTGGCCAGAGGACTTGGGACAGGGGAAGTTCAGATACGCAGTATTTT
TRBD2 - TRBJ2-2 TRBV27 CASSLGRGGSGELFF TGTGCCAGCAGTTTAGGGCGGGGGGGCTCTGGGGAGCTGTTTTTT
- - TRBJ1-6 TRBV28 CASSVARQGYSPLHF TGTGCCAGCAGCGTCGCCCGTCAGGGATATTCACCCCTCCACTTT
- - TRBJ1-2 TRBV9 CASSVVSGSGYTF TGTGCCAGCAGCGTAGTGTCAGGAAGTGGCTACACCTTC
TRBD2 - TRBJ2-3 TRBV7-9 CASSYLAGGPPDTQYF TGTGCCAGCAGCTATCTAGCGGGGGGGCCCCCAGATACGCAGTATTTT
TRBD1 few TRBJ1-4 TRBV7-2 CASSWDRGEKLFF TGTGCCAGCAGCTGGGACAGGGGGGAAAAACTGTTTTTT
- - TRBJ1-4 TRBV5-5 CASSLAGRFYEKLFF TGTGCCAGCAGCTTGGCAGGGCGATTTTATGAAAAACTGTTTTTT
TRBD1 - TRBJ2-7 TRBV3-1/TRBV3-2 CASSSRDRVSYEQYF TGTGCCAGCAGCTCCCGGGACAGGGTGTCCTACGAGCAGTACTTC
TRBD2 - TRBJ2-7 TRBV27 CASSSAGGTYEQYF TGTGCCAGCAGTTCAGCGGGGGGCACCTACGAGCAGTACTTC
TRBD1 - TRBJ1-2 TRBV12-3/TRBV12-4 CASSTGVYGYTF TGTGCCAGCAGTACAGGGGTTTATGGCTACACCTTC
- - TRBJ1-1 TRBV9 CASSVAGQNTEAFF TGTGCCAGCAGCGTAGCCGGACAGAACACTGAAGCTTTCTTT
- - TRBJ1-5 TRBV19 CAANRRDNNQPQHF TGTGCCGCAAACCGCAGGGATAACAATCAGCCCCAGCATTTT
- few TRBJ1-5 TRBV18 CASPRGVDQPQHF TGTGCCAGCCCCAGGGGTGTCGATCAGCCCCAGCATTTT
- - TRBJ1-4 TRBV11-2 CASSFAGRREKLFF TGTGCCAGCAGCTTTGCAGGGCGACGTGAAAAACTGTTTTTT
- - TRBJ2-7 TRBV5-1 CASRDVQGYEQYF TGCGCCAGCAGAGATGTGCAGGGCTACGAGCAGTACTTC
- - TRBJ1-6 TRBV30 CAWSLQGGDSPLHF TGTGCCTGGAGTCTGCAGGGCGGCGATTCACCCCTCCACTTT
- few TRBJ2-3 TRBV7-9 CASSFLTSTDTQYF TGTGCCAGCAGCTTCTTAACTAGCACAGATACGCAGTATTTT
TRBD1 - TRBJ1-5 TRBV7-9 CASSTGTGGNQPQHF TGTGCCAGCAGCACCGGGACAGGGGGCAATCAGCCCCAGCATTTT
TRBD1 - TRBJ1-4 TRBV7-6 CASSLPQGAWEKLFF TGTGCCAGCAGCTTACCACAGGGGGCTTGGGAAAAACTGTTTTTT